One sample yielded the 15 T cell receptor beta chains listed below, sequenced in a study of blood T cell repertoires in COVID-19. Clones were sequenced by immunoSEQ multiplex PCR, and TCRdb holds only the in-frame ones, with some missing. The profile shows hundreds of thousands of clones, around 85% of them singletons. Sequencing input: peripheral blood. These TCRs come from a woman under 30 with acute or convalescent COVID-19.

V is TRBV23-1 and J is TRBJ1-5; tentative D call: TRBD1 (5 bases). TRBV23-1 is flagged as an ORF with uncertain function. The CDR3 has 15 amino acids. The V and J ends lost 5 bases and 7 bases respectively, with 18 bases between them. CDR3: CASSAGPIKEQPQHF. The CDR3 DNA is TGCGCCAGCAGTGCGGGACCCATAAAGGAGCAGCCCCAGCATTTT.

J is TRBJ2-7 and V is TRBV5-1; TRBD2 agrees at 11 bases. The CDR3 has 16 residues. The V gene end was trimmed by 2 bases and the J gene end by 7 bases; junction bases not matched to a gene: 11. Germline V gene sequence: CDR1 SGHRS, CDR2 YFSETQ. Here the CDR3 reads CASSLVAGGPLGEQYF. The CDR3 DNA follows: TGCGCCAGCAGCTTAGTAGCGGGAGGGCCTTTGGGGGAGCAGTACTTC.

This rearrangement joins TRBV27 to TRBJ2-3; TRBD1 might be the D (6 bases). CDR1 MNHEY and CDR2 SMNVEV come from the germline V gene (reference sequence). The CDR3 length is 17 residues. Trimming removed 2 bases at V and 1 base at J, with 16 bases between. The CDR3 region is CASSLLGASVGTDTQYF. CDR3 coding DNA: TGTGCCAGCAGTTTACTGGGGGCGTCGGTGGGCACAGATACGCAGTATTTT.

The chain recombines TRBV30 with TRBJ1-2; D unclear. The CDR3 consists of 12 residues. V gave up 1 base and J gave up 8 bases, with 11 bases separating them. The V gene's germline CDR1 is GTSNPN and CDR2 SVGIG (reference sequence). DNA for the CDR3: TGTGCCTGGAGTGAGTGGGCGACGGGCTACACCTTC. The encoded protein is CAWSEWATGYTF.

This sequence joins TRBV9 and TRBJ2-1, with TRBD1 matching 11 bases. This CDR3 has 16 residues. In germline, CDR1 is SGDLS, CDR2 YYNGEE. V lost 1 base to trimming and J lost 5 bases; unmatched junction nucleotides: 5. The chain's CDR3 is CASSVLGQGGNNEQFF. DNA of the CDR3: TGTGCCAGCAGCGTACTGGGACAGGGGGGAAACAATGAGCAGTTCTTC.

The chain has TRBV9 and TRBJ2-7, with D possibly matching TRBD1 (6 bases). Trimming cost V 4 bases and J 3 bases, with 14 bases left between them. The CDR3 extends over 14 amino acids. The germline CDR1 and CDR2 sequences are SGDLS and YYNGEE. The CDR3 region is CASSLDRRFYEQYF. Here the CDR3 DNA reads TGTGCCAGCAGCCTGGACAGAAGGTTCTACGAGCAGTACTTC.

This sequence joins TRBV5-6 and TRBJ2-5; TRBD1 aligns across 7 bases. This CDR3 has 15 residues. J was trimmed by 6 bases and V by 4 bases; bases with no gene match: 12. Per the germline V gene, CDR1 is SGHDT and CDR2 is YYEEEE. CDR3 in DNA: TGTGCCAGCAGCCCAACCCTACAGGGGACGCAGACCCAGTACTTC. Translation: CASSPTLQGTQTQYF.

The gene calls are TRBV25-1 and TRBJ1-2, with a tentative D call TRBD1 (6 bases). Germline lookup yields CDR1 MGHDK and CDR2 SYGVNS. V was shortened by 7 bases and J by 5 bases, with 11 bases between the two germline ends. The length of the CDR3 is 12 residues. The CDR3 DNA is TGTGCCAGCAAGGACAGCGCATATGGCTACACCTTC. Translating gives CASKDSAYGYTF.

CDR3 amino acids: CASSYRGTGGSYEQYF. The CDR3 bases are TGTGCCAGCAGTTACCGAGGGACAGGGGGTTCCTACGAGCAGTACTTC. This chain joins TRBV6-5 and TRBJ2-7, with 11 positions matching TRBD1. The length of the CDR3 is 16 residues. Trimming removed 2 bases from V and 1 base from J; junction bases left unmatched: 4. Looked up from germline, CDR1 is MNHEY and CDR2 is SVGAGI.

The rearrangement links TRBV12-3 or TRBV12-4 to TRBJ1-1, with D possibly being TRBD1 (5 bases). V was shortened by 3 bases and J by 1 base, with 6 bases between the two germline ends. The CDR3 is made up of 13 amino acids. The CDR3 DNA sequence: TGTGCCAGCAGTTTGGACACGAACACTGAAGCTTTCTTT. Translating it yields CASSLDTNTEAFF.

Of note for this clone: The sample contains more than one DNA sequence encoding this CDR3. The DNA of the CDR3 is TGTGCCAGTAGTATTGGGACAGGGTCCTACGAGCAGTACTTC. This codes for CASSIGTGSYEQYF. V is TRBV19 and J is TRBJ2-7, with 9 nucleotides matching TRBD1. The CDR3 runs 14 residues. Germline V gives CDR1 LNHDA, CDR2 SQIVND (reference sequence). With 3 bases clipped from V and 1 base from J, the junction kept 1 base outside the gene matches.

The V call is TRBV9, the J call TRBJ2-3; 10 bases map to TRBD2. Trimming cost V 3 bases and J 0 bases; bases outside gene matches: 7. The germline V gene has CDR1 SGDLS and CDR2 YYNGEE. The CDR3 spans 17 residues. CDR3 amino acids: CASSGPAGGFSTDTQYF. CDR3 in DNA: TGTGCCAGCAGCGGACCAGCGGGAGGGTTCAGCACAGATACGCAGTATTTT. Full variable domain (remainder filled in from reference TRBV9 and TRBJ2-3): DSGVTQTPKHLITATGQRVTLRCSPRSGDLSVYWYQQSLDQGLQFLIQYYNGEERAKGNILERFSAQQFPDLHSELNLSSLELGDSALYFCASSGPAGGFSTDTQYFGPGTRLTVL.

The chain links TRBV28 to TRBJ2-7; a possible D gene is TRBD1 (6 bases). V lost 5 bases and J lost 2, with 13 bases in between. The CDR3 has 14 residues. CDR1 and CDR2 from the germline V gene are MDHEN and SYDVKM. Written as DNA, the CDR3 is TGTGCCAGCAGTGCCCCGGGACAAGCCTACGAGCAGTACTTC. It yields the protein CASSAPGQAYEQYF.

The chain links TRBV18 to TRBJ2-2, with 7 positions matching TRBD2. The CDR3 is 14 residues long. V was pared by 4 bases and J by 7 bases, with 6 bases of the junction left unmatched. In germline, CDR1 is KGHSH, CDR2 LQKENI. The CDR3 is CASSLTRGSGELFF. CDR3 bases: TGTGCCAGCTCACTCACGCGGGGGAGCGGGGAGCTGTTTTTT.

This chain's CDR3 is CASSLSTGRCEQYF. In DNA form, the CDR3 reads TGTGCCAGCAGCCTATCGACAGGGAGGTGCGAGCAGTACTTC. This sequence joins TRBV5-4 and TRBJ2-7; D is possibly TRBD1 (7 bases). The CDR3 spans 14 residues. Germline loops: CDR1 SGHNT, CDR2 YYREEE (reference sequence). V lost 4 bases, J lost 6 bases, and 17 bases lay in between.